The 2 T cell receptor beta chains below come from one sample, sequenced in a study of control samples from healthy donors and cancer patients. Sequenced by immunoSEQ multiplex PCR; TCRdb stores in-frame clones only, minus some. The sample lists about 150,000 clones; approximately 93% were seen once. The sequenced material came from blood. These TCRs come from a man in his late teens or twenties in good health.

The CDR3 reads CASGGLSFPYEQYF. The CDR3 DNA sequence: TGTGCCAGCGGGGGACTGAGTTTTCCCTACGAGCAGTACTTC. The gene calls are TRBV27 and TRBJ2-7; D is perhaps TRBD2 (6 bases). V was trimmed by 8 bases and J by 2 bases, leaving 16 bases between them. The CDR3 consists of 14 residues. Per the germline V gene, CDR1 is MNHEY and CDR2 is SMNVEV (reference sequence).

This clone appeared a single time. The chain joins TRBV11-2 to TRBJ1-5; 7 nucleotides align to TRBD1. The CDR3 is made up of 15 amino acids. J gave up 10 bases and V 4 bases, and 13 bases lay outside the gene matches. CDR1 and CDR2 (germline): SGHAT, FQNNGV. This CDR3 reads CASSSQGDAISPQHF. CDR3 sequence (DNA): TGTGCCAGCAGCTCTCAGGGGGACGCAATCAGCCCCCAGCATTTT.